This entry concerns a single T cell receptor (beta chain). Per the study methods: By means of reference gene primer amplification, nucleated cell counts were estimated. Data came from immunoSEQ multiplex PCR; TCRdb stores just in-frame clones and leaves some out. The DNA was the basis for D and trimming; V, J and clone size are from that table. This sample carries 250,000 to 300,000 clones, under 90% of them seen once, and the ten largest clones take 0.94%. This CDR3 has 14 amino acids. Germline V gene sequence: CDR1 SGHDT, CDR2 YYEEEE. V was pared by 4 bases and J by 0 bases, with 10 bases between. The sample belongs to a study of blood T cell repertoires in COVID-19. About the research overall: The cDNA or gDNA used as material had been derived from T cells, B-cell-depleted T cells, or PBMCs.

This receptor was obtained from a woman aged 40-49 years who had recovered from COVID-19. The sample taken for sequencing was peripheral blood. The chain employs TRBV5-6 and TRBJ2-5, with TRBD2 as a possible D gene (5 bases). For the CDR3, the DNA is TGTGCCAGCAGCCTTCTAGCAGACCAAGAGACCCAGTACTTC. It is translated as CASSLLADQETQYF.